This TCR beta chain comes out of a study of shared clonotypes between healthy human individuals. Details on this clone: Its antigen is undetermined.

Assay used: immunoSEQ multiplex PCR; TCRdb lists only in-frame clones, some missing. The sample lists a few million clones; roughly nine tenths were seen once. The CDR3 has 14 amino acids. V lost 3 bases and J lost 4; bases outside the gene matches: 6. CDR1 is GTSNPN, CDR2 SVGIG, per germline (reference sequence). Overall study findings and caveats: Between a handful of donors, naive CD4 clonotypes were shared at a level of approximately 5%.

The sequence came from a young man in good health. The sequenced sample was naive CD4+ T cells sorted from blood. As for subset: CD45RA+ positively selected. V is TRBV30 and J is TRBJ1-2; 9 bases match TRBD1. The CDR3 DNA follows: TGTGCCTGGAGCAAGGACAGGGGAACCTATGGCTACACCTTC. It translates to CAWSKDRGTYGYTF.